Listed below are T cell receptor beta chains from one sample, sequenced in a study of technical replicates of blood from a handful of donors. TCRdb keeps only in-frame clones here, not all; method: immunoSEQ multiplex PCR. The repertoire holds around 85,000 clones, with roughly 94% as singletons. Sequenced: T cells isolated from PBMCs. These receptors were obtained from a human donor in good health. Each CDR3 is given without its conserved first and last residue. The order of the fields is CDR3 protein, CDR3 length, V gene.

CDR3 protein: ASSPSGNVADTQY; CDR3 length: 13; V gene: TRBV18
CDR3 protein: ASSLALAVGMETQY; CDR3 length: 14; V gene: TRBV11-3
CDR3 protein: ASSRGPSGANVLT; CDR3 length: 13; V gene: TRBV19
CDR3 protein: ASMGGNTIY; CDR3 length: 9; V gene: TRBV19
CDR3 protein: ASSLAAGHSTGELF; CDR3 length: 14; V gene: TRBV7-9
CDR3 protein: ASGPNAGLAGRTNNEQF; CDR3 length: 17; V gene: TRBV12-5
CDR3 protein: ARSLLRDTEAF; CDR3 length: 11; V gene: TRBV5-3
CDR3 protein: ASSPGQGGTGIYNEQF; CDR3 length: 16; V gene: TRBV28
CDR3 protein: ASRPGTGGQPQH; CDR3 length: 12; V gene: TRBV27
CDR3 protein: AWSPSEREMHTQY; CDR3 length: 13; V gene: TRBV30
CDR3 protein: ASSLARDRDYYEQY; CDR3 length: 14; V gene: TRBV7-8
CDR3 protein: ASSYSSGGTQF; CDR3 length: 11; V gene: TRBV6-5
CDR3 protein: ASSLGSGGALNTEAF; CDR3 length: 15; V gene: TRBV5-1
CDR3 protein: ASSPKREEQF; CDR3 length: 10; V gene: TRBV18
CDR3 protein: ASSFDRQETQY; CDR3 length: 11; V gene: TRBV18
CDR3 protein: ASGRERSEQF; CDR3 length: 10; V gene: TRBV7-6
CDR3 protein: ASRRQGGSTDTQY; CDR3 length: 13; V gene: TRBV6-5
CDR3 protein: ASSDSTGTGGNEQF; CDR3 length: 14; V gene: TRBV10-1
CDR3 protein: ASSFGTGSIEQY; CDR3 length: 12; V gene: TRBV11-3
CDR3 protein: ASSAQGERTGELF; CDR3 length: 13; V gene: TRBV7-3
CDR3 protein: ASSETLADPLYNEQF; CDR3 length: 15; V gene: TRBV6-4
CDR3 protein: ASSEVGTSRYYEQF; CDR3 length: 14; V gene: TRBV2
CDR3 protein: ASSLTGGADEQF; CDR3 length: 12; V gene: TRBV7-8
CDR3 protein: ASSWDSLSNQPQH; CDR3 length: 13; V gene: TRBV5-8
CDR3 protein: ASSLVKPQGLEGYT; CDR3 length: 14; V gene: TRBV27
CDR3 protein: ASGGSRREKF; CDR3 length: 10; V gene: TRBV6-5
CDR3 protein: AISGTTSSYNEQF; CDR3 length: 13; V gene: TRBV10-3
CDR3 protein: ASSAGQGHYYEQY; CDR3 length: 13; V gene: TRBV5-1
CDR3 protein: ASSYSGGNSPLH; CDR3 length: 12; V gene: TRBV6-6
CDR3 protein: ASSVGPMGAGGYEQY; CDR3 length: 15; V gene: TRBV9
CDR3 protein: ASKGGGEWFGGELF; CDR3 length: 14; V gene: TRBV27
CDR3 protein: ASSKVWTSTYEQY; CDR3 length: 13; V gene: TRBV21-1
CDR3 protein: ASSFPRHSYEQY; CDR3 length: 12; V gene: TRBV28
CDR3 protein: ATSTNSWANTEAF; CDR3 length: 13; V gene: TRBV15
CDR3 protein: SVEDGGFNYGYT; CDR3 length: 12; V gene: TRBV29-1
CDR3 protein: ASSFGLSTDTQY; CDR3 length: 12; V gene: TRBV7-8
CDR3 protein: ASSLGANQPQH; CDR3 length: 11; V gene: TRBV27
CDR3 protein: ASSREEETQY; CDR3 length: 10; V gene: TRBV2
CDR3 protein: ASSRSDRGLEKLF; CDR3 length: 13; V gene: TRBV6-5
CDR3 protein: ASSVVSGNEQF; CDR3 length: 11; V gene: TRBV9
CDR3 protein: AWSLDKAEQY; CDR3 length: 10; V gene: TRBV30
CDR3 protein: AWSASYGYT; CDR3 length: 9; V gene: TRBV30
CDR3 protein: ASSRGTGELF; CDR3 length: 10; V gene: TRBV6-5
CDR3 protein: ASSSTGLGLAGAEQY; CDR3 length: 15; V gene: TRBV28
CDR3 protein: ASSPDRENGKLF; CDR3 length: 12; V gene: TRBV6-6
CDR3 protein: ASIEPGLAGRDEQF; CDR3 length: 14; V gene: TRBV5-1
CDR3 protein: ASSPQQGSNQPQH; CDR3 length: 13; V gene: TRBV18
CDR3 protein: ASSQPPGLAGGQETQY; CDR3 length: 16; V gene: TRBV4-2